This TCR beta chain comes out of a study of blood T cell repertoires in COVID-19. Looked up from germline, CDR1 is SGHAT and CDR2 is FQNNGV. This CDR3 spans 17 amino acids. V trimming: 0 bases; J trimming: 2 bases; junction bases outside the gene matches: 3. Clones were read by immunoSEQ multiplex PCR, and TCRdb kept only the in-frame ones, dropping some. The sample has approximately 300,000 clones; roughly 86% are singletons. This clone came up once. This clonotype was sampled from a woman in her twenties or thirties who had recovered from COVID-19. V usage is TRBV11-2 and J usage is TRBJ2-1; 11 bases line up with TRBD2. The sequenced sample was PBMCs or T cells enriched from blood (not recorded which). DNA of the CDR3: TGTGCCAGCAGCTTAGATCGACTAGCGGGGACCTACAATGAGCAGTTCTTC. It translates to CASSLDRLAGTYNEQFF.